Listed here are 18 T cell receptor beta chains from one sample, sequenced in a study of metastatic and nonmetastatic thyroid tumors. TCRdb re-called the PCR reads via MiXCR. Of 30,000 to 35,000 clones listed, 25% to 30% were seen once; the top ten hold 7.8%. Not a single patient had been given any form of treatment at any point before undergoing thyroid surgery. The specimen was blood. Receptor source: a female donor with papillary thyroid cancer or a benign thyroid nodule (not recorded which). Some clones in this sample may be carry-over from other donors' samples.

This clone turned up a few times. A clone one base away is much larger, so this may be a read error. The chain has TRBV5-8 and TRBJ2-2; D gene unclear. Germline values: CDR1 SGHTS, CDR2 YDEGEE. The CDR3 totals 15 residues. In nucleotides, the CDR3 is TGTGCCAGCATCTTGGCCAGTCCGCCCACCGGGGAGCTGTTTTTT. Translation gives CASILASPPTGELFF. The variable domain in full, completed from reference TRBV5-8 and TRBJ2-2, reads EAGVTQSPTHLIKTRGQQATLRCSPISGHTSVYWYQQALGLGLQFLLWYDEGEERNRGNFPPRFSGRQFPNYSSELNVNALELEDSALYLCASILASPPTGELFFGEGSRLTVL.

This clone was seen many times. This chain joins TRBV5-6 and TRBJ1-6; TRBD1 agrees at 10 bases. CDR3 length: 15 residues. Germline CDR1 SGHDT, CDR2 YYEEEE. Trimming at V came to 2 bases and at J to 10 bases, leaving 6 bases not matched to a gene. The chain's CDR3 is CASSLQTGGRSPLHF. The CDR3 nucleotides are TGTGCCAGCAGCTTACAGACAGGGGGCAGGTCACCCCTCCACTTT.

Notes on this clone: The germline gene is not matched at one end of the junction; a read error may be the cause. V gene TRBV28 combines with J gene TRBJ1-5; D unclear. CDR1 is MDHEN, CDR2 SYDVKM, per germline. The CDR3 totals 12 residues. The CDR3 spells CASKVCNKPQHF. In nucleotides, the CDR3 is TGTGCCAGTAAAGTATGCAATAAGCCCCAGCATTTT. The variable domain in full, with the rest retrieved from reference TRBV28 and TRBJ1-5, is DVKVTQSSRYLVKRTGEKVFLECVQDMDHENMFWYRQDPGLGLRLIYFSYDVKMKEKGDIPEGYSVSREKKERFSLILESASTNQTSMYLCASKVCNKPQHFGDGTRLSIL.

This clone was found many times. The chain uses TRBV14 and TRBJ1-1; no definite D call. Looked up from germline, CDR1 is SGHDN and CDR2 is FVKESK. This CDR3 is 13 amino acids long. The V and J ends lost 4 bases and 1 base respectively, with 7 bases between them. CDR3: CASSPLGNTEAFF. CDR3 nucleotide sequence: TGTGCCAGCAGCCCCCTGGGGAACACTGAAGCTTTCTTT.

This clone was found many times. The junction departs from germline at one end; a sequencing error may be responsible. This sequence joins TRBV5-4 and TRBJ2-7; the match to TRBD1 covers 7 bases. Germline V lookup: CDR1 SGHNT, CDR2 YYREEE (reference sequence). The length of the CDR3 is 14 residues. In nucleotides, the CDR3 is TGCGCCAGCAGCTCCGCGTGGACAGGCGGCGAGCAGTACTTC. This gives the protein CASSSAWTGGEQYF. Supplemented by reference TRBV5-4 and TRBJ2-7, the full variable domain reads ETGVTQSPTHLIKTRGQQVTLRCSSQSGHNTVSWYQQALGQGPQFIFQYYREEENGRGNFPPRFSGLQFPNYSSELNVNALELDDSALYLCASSSAWTGGEQYFGPGTRLTVT.

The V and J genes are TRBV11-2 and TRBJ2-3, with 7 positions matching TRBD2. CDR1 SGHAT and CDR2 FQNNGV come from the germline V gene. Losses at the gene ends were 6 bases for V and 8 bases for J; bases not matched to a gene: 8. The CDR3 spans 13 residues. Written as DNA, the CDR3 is TGTGCCAGCAGTCTGGCGGGGGACCGTACGCAGTATTTT. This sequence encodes CASSLAGDRTQYF.

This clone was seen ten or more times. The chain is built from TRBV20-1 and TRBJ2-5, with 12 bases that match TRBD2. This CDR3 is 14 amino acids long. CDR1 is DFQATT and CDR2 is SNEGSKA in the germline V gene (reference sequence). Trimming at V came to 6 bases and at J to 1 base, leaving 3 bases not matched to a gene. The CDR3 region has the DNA TGCAGTGCCCGACTAGCGGGAGCCCAAGAGACCCAGTACTTC. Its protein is CSARLAGAQETQYF.

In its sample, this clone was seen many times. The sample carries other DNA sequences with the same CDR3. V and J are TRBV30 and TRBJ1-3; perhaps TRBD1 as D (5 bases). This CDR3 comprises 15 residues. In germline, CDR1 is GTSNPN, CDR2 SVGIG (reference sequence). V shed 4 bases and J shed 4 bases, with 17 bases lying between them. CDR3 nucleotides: TGTGCCTGGAACCCGAGGGGCAACCCAGGAAACACCATATATTTT. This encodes CAWNPRGNPGNTIYF.

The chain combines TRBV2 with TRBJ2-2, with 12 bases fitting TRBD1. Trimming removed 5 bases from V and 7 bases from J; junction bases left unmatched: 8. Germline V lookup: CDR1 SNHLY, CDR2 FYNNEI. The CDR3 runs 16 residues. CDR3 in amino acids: CASSCTGTGGGGELFF. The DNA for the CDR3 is TGTGCCAGCAGTTGTACCGGGACAGGGGGCGGCGGGGAGCTGTTTTTT.

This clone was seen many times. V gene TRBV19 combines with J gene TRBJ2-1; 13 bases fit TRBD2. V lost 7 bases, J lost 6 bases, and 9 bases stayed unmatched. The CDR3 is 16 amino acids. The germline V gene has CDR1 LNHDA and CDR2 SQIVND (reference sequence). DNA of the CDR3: TGTGCCAGTACCCGTATACTAGCGGGGGGGCCCAATGAGCAGTTCTTC. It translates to CASTRILAGGPNEQFF.

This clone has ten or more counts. CDR3 residues: CATSDAGTGGRRLYEQYF. In nucleotides, the CDR3 is TGTGCCACCAGTGATGCCGGGACAGGGGGGCGAAGGCTCTACGAGCAGTACTTC. The chain carries TRBV24-1 and TRBJ2-7; 11 nucleotides line up with TRBD1. The V gene end was trimmed by 3 bases and the J gene end by 3 bases; junction bases not matched to a gene: 12. The CDR3 consists of 18 residues. From germline, CDR1 is KGHDR and CDR2 SFDVKD.

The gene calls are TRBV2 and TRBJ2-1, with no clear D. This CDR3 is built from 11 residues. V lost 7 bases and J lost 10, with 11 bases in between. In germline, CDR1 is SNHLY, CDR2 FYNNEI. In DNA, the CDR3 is TGTGCCAGCATAGCCTCAGTAGAGCAGTTCTTC. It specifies CASIASVEQFF.

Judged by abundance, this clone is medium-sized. CDR3 in amino acids: CASSEALAQPQHF. DNA for the CDR3: TGTGCCAGCAGTGAAGCGTTGGCCCAGCCCCAGCATTTT. This chain uses TRBV6-1 with TRBJ1-5; D not resolved. The CDR3 extends over 13 amino acids. Germline CDR1 and CDR2: MNHNS and SASEGT. Trimming took off 0 bases at V and 7 bases at J, with 7 bases between the two ends.

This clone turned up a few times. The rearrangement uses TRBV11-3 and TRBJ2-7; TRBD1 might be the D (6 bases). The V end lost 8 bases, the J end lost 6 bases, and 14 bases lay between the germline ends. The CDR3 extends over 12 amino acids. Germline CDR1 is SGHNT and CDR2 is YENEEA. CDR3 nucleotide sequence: TGTGCCAGCTTTGGGACACATAGCGAGCAGTACTTC. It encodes CASFGTHSEQYF.

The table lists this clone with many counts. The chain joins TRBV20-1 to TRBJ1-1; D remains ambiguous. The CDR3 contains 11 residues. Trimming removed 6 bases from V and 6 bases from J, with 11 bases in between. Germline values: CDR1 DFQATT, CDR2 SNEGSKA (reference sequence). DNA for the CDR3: TGCAGTGCCAACCAGAGGGCTGAAGCTTTCTTT. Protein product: CSANQRAEAFF.

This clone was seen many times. The CDR3 loop reads CASSLNARDEQFF. In DNA form, the CDR3 reads TGTGCCAGCAGCTTAAACGCGAGGGATGAGCAGTTCTTC. The gene calls are TRBV7-9 and TRBJ2-1; perhaps TRBD2 as D (5 bases). V lost 2 bases and J lost 8, with 10 bases in between. The CDR3 runs to 13 residues. Looked up from germline, CDR1 is SEHNR and CDR2 is FQNEAQ (reference sequence).

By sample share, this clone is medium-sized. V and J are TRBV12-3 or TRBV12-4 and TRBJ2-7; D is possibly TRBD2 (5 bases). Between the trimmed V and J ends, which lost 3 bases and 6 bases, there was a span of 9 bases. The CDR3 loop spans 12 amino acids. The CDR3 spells CASSFGVLEQYF. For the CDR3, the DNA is TGTGCCAGCAGTTTCGGGGTTCTCGAGCAGTACTTC.

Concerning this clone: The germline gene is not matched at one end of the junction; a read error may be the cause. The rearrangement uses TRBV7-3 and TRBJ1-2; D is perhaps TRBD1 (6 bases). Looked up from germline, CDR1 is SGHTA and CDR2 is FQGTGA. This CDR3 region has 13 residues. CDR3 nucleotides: TGTGCCTGCAGCTTAATCACAGGGAAGGGCTACACCTTC. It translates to CACSLITGKGYTF. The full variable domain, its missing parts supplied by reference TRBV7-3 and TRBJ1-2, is GAGVSQTPSNKVTEKGKYVELRCDPISGHTALYWYRQSLGQGPEFLIYFQGTGAADDSGLPNDRFFAVRPEGSVSTLKIQRTERGDSAVYLCACSLITGKGYTFGSGTRLTVV.